Following are 20 T cell receptor beta chains from one sample sequenced in a study of shared clonotypes between healthy human individuals. Clones were read by immunoSEQ multiplex PCR, and TCRdb kept only the in-frame ones, dropping some. The table includes around 2,000,000 clones, roughly 95% detected once. The naive CD8 subset, CD45RO-negative cells positively selected for CCR7, excluded terminally differentiated effector memory CD45RA+ cells. Material for sequencing was naive CD8+ T cells sorted from blood. The receptors originated from a young man in good health.

Only one count was recorded for this clone. Here the CDR3 reads CASSSLGGATQYF. CDR3 DNA: TGTGCCAGTAGTTCACTCGGGGGGGCTACCCAGTACTTC. The J gene is TRBJ2-5, the V gene TRBV19; 8 bases fit TRBD2. V trimming: 5 bases; J trimming: 8 bases; junction bases outside the gene matches: 7. Germline V CDR1 and CDR2: LNHDA, SQIVND (reference sequence). The CDR3 runs to 13 residues.

V gene TRBV7-2 combines with J gene TRBJ2-3, with 7 bases aligning to TRBD2. The germline CDR1 and CDR2 sequences are SGHTA and FQGNSA. This CDR3 contains 17 residues. The trim removed 8 bases at V and 3 bases at J, leaving 17 bases unmatched. In DNA, the CDR3 is TGTGCCAGCCCAACGATTCAGCGGGGATACAGAACAGATACGCAGTATTTT. As protein: CASPTIQRGYRTDTQYF.

As to this clone: Other DNA sequences from this sample encode an identical CDR3 as well. The rearrangement uses TRBV11-2 and TRBJ2-5, with a possible D match to TRBD2 (5 bases). The CDR3 has 12 residues. Trimming took off 8 bases at V and 2 bases at J, with 9 bases between the two ends. Germline CDR1 reads SGHAT; CDR2 reads FQNNGV. This CDR3 is CASRGLQETQYF. CDR3 bases: TGTGCCAGCCGGGGTCTACAAGAGACCCAGTACTTC.

V gene TRBV7-9 combines with J gene TRBJ1-1; D is possibly TRBD1 (5 bases). Trimming stripped 4 bases from V and 4 bases from J, with 16 bases between. The CDR3 spans 15 residues. The V gene's germline CDR1 is SEHNR and CDR2 FQNEAQ (reference sequence). The CDR3 DNA is TGTGCCAGCAGCTACACCGGGACGCTGGTCACTGAAGCTTTCTTT. Amino acids: CASSYTGTLVTEAFF.

This chain connects TRBV19 to TRBJ1-1, with D possibly matching TRBD1 (5 bases). CDR3 size: 16 residues. Trimming cost V 1 base and J 3 bases, with 15 bases left between them. Germline CDR1 reads LNHDA; CDR2 reads SQIVND (reference sequence). CDR3 loop: CASSIGGESLDTEAFF. CDR3 nucleotides: TGTGCCAGTAGTATAGGAGGGGAGTCGTTGGACACTGAAGCTTTCTTT.

The chain carries TRBV28 and TRBJ1-3, with 8 positions matching TRBD1. Germline V CDR1 and CDR2: MDHEN, SYDVKM. This CDR3 is built from 14 residues. V shed 8 bases, J shed 3 bases, and the junction held 6 bases outside the gene matches. The CDR3 region is CASSTGVDGNTIYF. In nucleotides, the CDR3 is TGTGCCAGCTCGACAGGGGTCGATGGAAACACCATATATTTT.

The V gene is TRBV5-6, the J gene TRBJ2-3; TRBD2 agrees at 9 bases. The trim removed 0 bases at V and 4 bases at J, leaving 3 bases unmatched. This CDR3 contains 15 residues. Germline assignment: CDR1 SGHDT and CDR2 YYEEEE. The CDR3 here is CASSLVGGRADTQYF. Here the CDR3 DNA reads TGTGCCAGCAGCTTGGTCGGCGGGAGGGCAGATACGCAGTATTTT.

The CDR3 DNA reads as TGTGCCAGCAGGGGACTAGCGGCGTCGGTAAATGAGCAGTTCTTC. Protein: CASRGLAASVNEQFF. J is TRBJ2-1 and V is TRBV2, with TRBD2 matching 11 bases. The CDR3 contains 15 residues. Germline V gives CDR1 SNHLY, CDR2 FYNNEI. Germline trimming cut 6 bases from V and 7 bases from J; bases unmatched to any gene: 8.

This sequence joins TRBV7-3 and TRBJ2-1; 11 bases line up with TRBD2. Germline CDR1 is SGHTA and CDR2 is FQGTGA. CDR3 length equals 15 residues. V was pared by 5 bases and J by 6 bases, with 6 bases of the junction left unmatched. CDR3 DNA: TGTGCCAGCAGCCCTTCCGGGACTAGCGGCAATGAGCAGTTCTTC. Translation gives CASSPSGTSGNEQFF. The full variable domain, completed using reference TRBV7-3 and TRBJ2-1, is GAGVSQTPSNKVTEKGKYVELRCDPISGHTALYWYRQSLGQGPEFLIYFQGTGAADDSGLPNDRFFAVRPEGSVSTLKIQRTERGDSAVYLCASSPSGTSGNEQFFGPGTRLTVL.

V usage is TRBV7-9 and J usage is TRBJ1-4, with 10 bases that match TRBD1. The ends lost 3 bases at V and 6 bases at J; junction bases unmatched: 1. CDR1 and CDR2 (germline): SEHNR, FQNEAQ (reference sequence). The CDR3 runs 14 residues. The CDR3 reads CASSFGTGDEKLFF. The CDR3 nucleotides read TGTGCCAGCAGCTTCGGGACAGGGGATGAAAAACTGTTTTTT.

The J gene is TRBJ2-7, the V gene TRBV30, with TRBD2 matching 8 bases. V was clipped by 4 bases and J by 7 bases; unmatched bases: 12. The CDR3 covers 14 residues. The germline V gene encodes CDR1 GTSNPN and CDR2 SVGIG (reference sequence). The CDR3 nucleotides are TGTGCCTGGAAGGAACGGGGGGGACTACGTGAGCAGTACTTC. This translates into CAWKERGGLREQYF.

DNA for the CDR3: TGTGCCTGGCAAAAAGGGACTAGCGTGGAGACCCAGTACTTC. Residues: CAWQKGTSVETQYF. The rearrangement joins TRBV30 to TRBJ2-5, with TRBD2 identical over 10 bases. The CDR3 has 14 residues. J lost 5 bases, V lost 5 bases, and 8 bases had no gene match. Germline V gene data show CDR1 as GTSNPN and CDR2 as SVGIG (reference sequence).

V gene TRBV19 combines with J gene TRBJ1-4, with TRBD1 as a possible D gene (5 bases). V was shortened by 2 bases and J by 4 bases, with 11 bases between the two germline ends. CDR1 and CDR2 (germline): LNHDA, SQIVND (reference sequence). The CDR3 covers 15 residues. The CDR3 reads CASSIPPGGNEKLFF. Here the CDR3 DNA reads TGTGCCAGTAGTATACCGCCGGGGGGTAATGAAAAACTGTTTTTT.

The chain uses TRBV5-6 and TRBJ1-1; D perhaps matches TRBD1 (6 bases). This CDR3 spans 13 amino acids. Between the trimmed V and J ends, which lost 0 bases and 11 bases, there was a span of 14 bases. The V gene's germline CDR1 is SGHDT and CDR2 YYEEEE. CDR3 sequence: CASSLVTAGDAFF. For the CDR3, the DNA is TGTGCCAGCAGCTTGGTGACGGCAGGGGACGCTTTCTTT.

This clone appeared once. The J gene is TRBJ2-7, the V gene TRBV29-1, with D tentatively TRBD1 (5 bases). Germline loops: CDR1 SQVTM, CDR2 ANQGSEA. The CDR3 loop spans 11 amino acids. V lost 6 bases to trimming and J lost 7 bases, with 13 bases between them. CDR3 coding DNA: TGCAGCGTCAGGGTAACCGGTGAGCAGTACTTC. Amino acids: CSVRVTGEQYF.

The rearrangement links TRBV27 to TRBJ2-7; TRBD2 agrees at 7 bases. The germline gives CDR1 MNHEY, CDR2 SMNVEV (reference sequence). The CDR3 is made up of 14 amino acids. V shed 6 bases and J 5 bases; nucleotides not matched to a gene: 10. The CDR3 spells CASSSWRGNDEQYF. CDR3 coding DNA: TGTGCCAGCAGCTCTTGGCGGGGGAACGACGAGCAGTACTTC.

The chain combines TRBV6-5 with TRBJ1-6, with 7 bases aligning to TRBD1. Germline CDR1 MNHEY, CDR2 SVGAGI. This CDR3 region has 16 residues. V lost 0 bases, J lost 10 bases, and 9 bases stayed unmatched. CDR3: CASSYSMGTAGSPLHF. The CDR3, as DNA: TGTGCCAGCAGTTACTCGATGGGGACAGCAGGGTCACCCCTCCACTTT.

The chain uses TRBV4-1 and TRBJ2-7; 7 bases match TRBD1. J was trimmed by 2 bases and V by 4 bases; bases with no gene match: 5. The CDR3 is 14 amino acids. Germline CDR1 reads MGHRA; CDR2 reads YSYEKL. The CDR3 DNA sequence: TGCGCCAGCAGCCCTAAGGGGGCCCCCTACGAGCAGTACTTC. Its translation: CASSPKGAPYEQYF.

This chain joins TRBV27 and TRBJ1-5; TRBD1 matches 7 bases. After removal of 6 bases from V and 5 bases from J, the junction contained 7 bases not matched to a gene. This CDR3 spans 14 amino acids. Germline V gives CDR1 MNHEY, CDR2 SMNVEV (reference sequence). The CDR3 reads CASRRQGQDQPQHF. CDR3 in DNA: TGTGCCAGCAGAAGACAGGGCCAGGATCAGCCCCAGCATTTT.

The gene calls are TRBV4-1 and TRBJ2-3; 14 bases fit TRBD2. Germline V gene lookup returns CDR1 MGHRA and CDR2 YSYEKL. The CDR3 length is 17 residues. J gave up 5 bases and V 2 bases, and 6 bases lay outside the gene matches. CDR3 coding DNA: TGCGCCAGCAGCCAACGACTAGCGGGAGGGACGTTAGATACGCAGTATTTT. Translation gives CASSQRLAGGTLDTQYF.